The 3 T cell receptor beta chains listed next were all sequenced from one sample in a study of cytomegalovirus exposure and HLA in healthy donors. In the PCR, 60 Vbeta and 13 Jbeta primers were used. Libraries were prepared by immunoSEQ multiplex PCR; TCRdb keeps only in-frame clonotypes and omits some of them. The table includes about 140,000 clones, 70% detected once. Source material: PBMCs. The receptors here all came from a woman aged 55-70 years in good health and CMV-seropositive.

In this sample, this clone turned up once. The J gene is TRBJ1-5, the V gene TRBV25-1; 7 bases align to TRBD1. CDR3 length: 14 amino acids. V lost 6 bases, J lost 4 bases, and 6 bases stayed unmatched. Germline assignment: CDR1 MGHDK and CDR2 SYGVNS. The CDR3 loop is CASRETGWNQPQHF. In nucleotides, the CDR3 is TGTGCCAGCAGGGAGACAGGGTGGAATCAGCCCCAGCATTTT. Complete variable domain (other parts from reference TRBV25-1 and TRBJ1-5): EADIYQTPRYLVIGTGKKITLECSQTMGHDKMYWYQQDPGMELHLIHYSYGVNSTEKGDLSSESTVSRIRTEHFPLTLESARPSHTSQYLCASRETGWNQPQHFGDGTRLSIL.

The CDR3 DNA is TGTGCCAGCAGCTTCCTGACTAACACTGAAGCTTTCTTT. It encodes CASSFLTNTEAFF. This chain connects TRBV5-4 to TRBJ1-1, with no clear D. Per the germline V gene, CDR1 is SGHNT and CDR2 is YYREEE (reference sequence). Trimming stripped 2 bases from V and 2 bases from J, with 7 bases between. The CDR3 is 13 residues long.

The V call is TRBV6-5, the J call TRBJ1-2, with D uncertain. Between the trimmed V and J ends, which lost 0 bases and 3 bases, there was a span of 8 bases. This CDR3 spans 14 amino acids. Germline V lookup: CDR1 MNHEY, CDR2 SVGAGI. CDR3 coding DNA: TGTGCCAGCAGTTACTCGAGAGGGTACTATGGCTACACCTTC. This sequence encodes CASSYSRGYYGYTF.